This TCR beta chain was retrieved from a study of post-analysis software for immune sequencing data. Study as a whole: Clinical courses comprised relapsing-remitting, secondary progressive and progressive-relapsing multiple sclerosis.

The library was made from cDNA and included unique molecular identifiers. From the PCR reads, TCRdb called clonotypes with MiXCR, one entry per CDR3 protein. The data show a few hundred thousand distinct CDR3 sequences, around 40% seen once. On this clonotype: Its specificity is unknown.

Overall study findings and caveats: Patients carried a handful of TRBV segments more frequently than controls did, and TRBV5-6, TRBV5-1 and TRBV20-1 were among them.

The CDR3 length is 14 residues. With 1 base removed from V and 3 bases from J, the gap between germline ends came to 9 bases. Germline CDR1 SGHDN, CDR2 FVKESK. The V and J genes are TRBV14 and TRBJ1-1, with D possibly being TRBD1 (5 bases). The TCR originated in a girl aged 5-17 years with multiple sclerosis. Material for sequencing was blood. The CDR3 DNA follows: TGTGCCAGCAGCCAAGGGGGCAGGTACACTGAAGCTTTCTTT. Amino acid sequence: CASSQGGRYTEAFF. Combining the CDR3 with reference TRBV14 and TRBJ1-1 gives the whole variable domain EAGVTQFPSHSVIEKGQTVTLRCDPISGHDNLYWYRRVMGKEIKFLLHFVKESKQDESGMPNNRFLAERTGGTYSTLKVQPAELEDSGVYFCASSQGGRYTEAFFGQGTRLTVV.